This T cell receptor (beta chain) appears in the sequencing data of a study of CD8 T cells in ankylosing spondylitis. In TCRdb, the 5' RACE reads were re-called with MiXCR into one record per CDR3 protein. The sample has roughly 190,000 distinct CDR3 sequences, 9.5% to 15% seen once. CDR3 length: 17 residues. Germline V CDR1 and CDR2: MNHEY, SVGAGI. The germline V and J ends were trimmed by 0 bases and 8 bases, with 20 bases remaining between them. There are a few counts of this clonotype. This TCR was sampled from a male donor with ankylosing spondylitis or in good health (not recorded which). The gene calls are TRBV6-5 and TRBJ2-1; a possible D gene is TRBD2 (5 bases). Sequencing used blood, either unsorted or a sorted T cell fraction (not recorded which). The chain's CDR3 is CASSYSIFRTEVDEQFF. In DNA form, the CDR3 reads TGTGCCAGCAGTTACTCGATCTTCCGGACGGAGGTGGATGAGCAGTTCTTC.